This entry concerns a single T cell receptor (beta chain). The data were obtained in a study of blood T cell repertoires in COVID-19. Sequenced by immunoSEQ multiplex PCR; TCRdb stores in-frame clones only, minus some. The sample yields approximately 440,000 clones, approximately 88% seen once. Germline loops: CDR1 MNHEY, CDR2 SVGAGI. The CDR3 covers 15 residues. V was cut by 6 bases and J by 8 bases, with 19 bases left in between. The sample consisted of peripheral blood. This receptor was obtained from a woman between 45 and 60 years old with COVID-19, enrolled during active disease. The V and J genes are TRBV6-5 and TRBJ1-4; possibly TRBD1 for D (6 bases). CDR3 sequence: CASRLQTGLGEKLFF. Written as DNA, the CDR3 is TGTGCCAGCAGACTACAAACAGGGCTCGGGGAAAAACTGTTTTTT.